This T cell receptor (beta chain) was sequenced for a study of blood T cell repertoires in COVID-19 (dated by TCRdb to 2018 to 2020). Regarding the complete study: Samples from collaborators originated in the United States, Italy and Spain and spanned both the acute and convalescent phases of COVID-19. The material from the prospective study consisted of cDNA or gDNA derived from T cells, B-cell-depleted T cells, or PBMCs. Deeply sampled blood TCRbeta repertoires from subjects exposed to, actively infected with, or recovered from COVID-19 were included in the dataset. The repertoires were made available in a free public database intended to serve as a resource for research on the immune response to SARS-CoV-2. The samples were drawn from the first 160 participants of the ongoing ImmuneRACE study and from about 1,200 subjects provided by 6 global collaborators. Sample metadata almost always included a de-identified subject ID, COVID-19 status, age in years and sex. Where available, HLA class I and class II types were obtained from metadata supplied by the sample provider rather than from assay-based typing.

The investigation overall reported the following: Clinical and demographic metadata were provided uncurated, with the amount varying by source and participant.

Ten or more counts support this clone. Its target antigen remains unknown. No per-base quality is available; no much larger clone lies one base away. The immunoSEQ Assay, a bias-controlled multiplex PCR, was used to amplify TCRbeta CDR3 regions from genomic DNA. The paper's data handling went like this. Within the assay, amplification of reference gene primers was used to estimate how many nucleated cells each sample contained. To quantify the absolute abundance of each unique TCRbeta CDR3 rearrangement, sequence reads were collapsed and filtered. For each sample, productive Simpson clonality was calculated as the square root of Simpson's diversity index across productive rearrangements. Drawn from immuneACCESS, this table holds only the in-frame rearrangements with V and J called that TCRdb kept. Clones are partly lost; checked studies trace under half to an unresolved V gene and leave the rest unexplained. V, J and clone size were drawn from that table, and D and trimming were deduced from the DNA. This sample has tens of thousands of clones in its table, and approximately 73% of those were observed once. Of the sample, over 6% is held by the ten largest clones.

Whole blood was collected in K2EDTA tubes by collaborating institutions according to the institutions' own protocols. For TCRbeta analysis, collaborators shipped samples as frozen whole blood, isolated PBMCs, or DNA extracted from either of those sample types. At the junction V is shortened by 1 base and J by 1 base; bases outside the gene matches: 10. The cysteine opens and the phenylalanine closes a CDR3 of 18 amino acids. Kept here is only the CDR3 DNA, which spans 54 bases and is read in frame from base 1. CDR1 and CDR2 (SGHTA, FQGNSA) derive from the germline V gene. The sequence is built from TRBV7-2 and TRBJ2-7; 10 bases in the junction line up with TRBD2. Sequenced input: peripheral blood. The clonotype comes from a woman aged 50 to 65 with active or convalescent COVID-19. This receptor carries the CDR3 CASSLGGALAGQSYEQYF. In nucleotide form, the sequence is TGTGCCAGCAGCTTAGGGGGGGCACTAGCGGGGCAATCCTACGAGCAGTACTTC.